The 24 T cell receptor beta chains listed next were all sequenced from one sample in a study of cytomegalovirus exposure and HLA in healthy donors. A multiplex PCR was run with 60 Vbeta primers and 13 Jbeta primers. Clones were read by immunoSEQ multiplex PCR, and TCRdb kept only the in-frame ones, dropping some. The table includes 150,000 to 200,000 clones, around 75% detected once. Sequenced material: PBMCs. The receptors originated from a male donor in good health and CMV-seronegative.

V gene TRBV20-1 combines with J gene TRBJ1-2; no clear D gene. The CDR3 sequence is 10 residues long. The germline V gene has CDR1 DFQATT and CDR2 SNEGSKA (reference sequence). Trimming cost V 4 bases and J 8 bases, with 8 bases left between them. Here the CDR3 reads CSATQVGYTF. CDR3 bases: TGCAGTGCTACCCAGGTCGGCTACACCTTC.

V gene TRBV14 combines with J gene TRBJ2-7; TRBD2 might be the D (5 bases). CDR1 SGHDN and CDR2 FVKESK come from the germline V gene. V lost 1 base, J lost 1 base, and 11 bases lay in between. The CDR3 is 15 amino acids. CDR3 protein: CASSQALVGSYEQYF. CDR3 in DNA: TGTGCCAGCAGCCAAGCACTAGTCGGGTCCTACGAGCAGTACTTC.

V gene TRBV6-6 combines with J gene TRBJ1-5; TRBD1 agrees at 9 bases. The CDR3 totals 16 residues. The trim removed 5 bases at V and 3 bases at J, leaving 8 bases unmatched. Germline CDR1 and CDR2: MNHNY and SVGAGI (reference sequence). CDR3 in amino acids: CASSPWTGDTNQPQHF. In DNA form, the CDR3 reads TGTGCCAGCAGTCCGTGGACAGGGGACACCAATCAGCCCCAGCATTTT.

The CDR3 is CASSYGRGEQYF. The DNA for the CDR3 is TGTGCCAGCAGTTACGGCAGGGGCGAGCAGTACTTC. The rearrangement links TRBV28 to TRBJ2-7, with a tentative D call TRBD1 (6 bases). The CDR3 has 12 amino acids. Germline CDR1 is MDHEN and CDR2 is SYDVKM. Trimming shortened V by 4 bases and J by 6 bases, and 10 bases separated the two germline ends.

The rearrangement links TRBV28 to TRBJ1-2; 11 nucleotides align to TRBD1. The trim removed 8 bases at V and 4 bases at J, leaving 6 bases unmatched. CDR1 and CDR2 from the germline V gene are MDHEN and SYDVKM. This CDR3 is 14 amino acids long. The CDR3 spells CASHPGTGGYGYTF. DNA of the CDR3: TGTGCCAGCCATCCAGGGACAGGGGGCTATGGCTACACCTTC.

The gene calls are TRBV27 and TRBJ1-6; possibly TRBD1 for D (5 bases). CDR1 and CDR2 from the germline V gene are MNHEY and SMNVEV (reference sequence). The CDR3 consists of 14 residues. V gave up 5 bases and J gave up 10 bases, with 15 bases separating them. The CDR3 spells CASSPRQGNSPLHF. As DNA, the CDR3 is TGTGCCAGCAGTCCCCGGCAGGGTAACTCACCCCTCCACTTT.

This rearrangement joins TRBV5-4 to TRBJ1-1; 9 bases align to TRBD1. This CDR3 is built from 15 residues. V shed 2 bases and J 4 bases; nucleotides not matched to a gene: 6. Germline V gene lookup returns CDR1 SGHNT and CDR2 YYREEE (reference sequence). This CDR3 is CASSLNRGQATEAFF. CDR3 sequence (DNA): TGTGCCAGCAGCTTAAACAGGGGGCAGGCCACTGAAGCTTTCTTT.

The V call is TRBV29-1, the J call TRBJ1-1; D is perhaps TRBD1 (6 bases). In germline, CDR1 is SQVTM, CDR2 ANQGSEA. CDR3 length: 12 residues. V was clipped by 6 bases and J by 8 bases, with 16 bases between them. This CDR3 reads CSVVPPQGEAFF. CDR3 DNA sequence: TGCAGCGTCGTCCCTCCGCAGGGGGAAGCTTTCTTT.

This chain connects TRBV11-2 to TRBJ1-1; perhaps TRBD1 as D (6 bases). Trimming left V 6 bases short and J 0 bases short, with 14 bases between. Per the germline V gene, CDR1 is SGHAT and CDR2 is FQNNGV. CDR3 length equals 15 residues. CDR3 nucleotide sequence: TGTGCCAGCAGAGGAGACAGGACAATGAACACTGAAGCTTTCTTT. Translating it yields CASRGDRTMNTEAFF. Filled out from reference TRBV11-2 and TRBJ1-1, the complete variable domain reads EAGVAQSPRYKIIEKRQSVAFWCNPISGHATLYWYQQILGQGPKLLIQFQNNGVVDDSQLPKDRFSAERLKGVDSTLKIQPAKLEDSAVYLCASRGDRTMNTEAFFGQGTRLTVV.

The chain couples TRBV18 to TRBJ1-2; D is possibly TRBD1 (6 bases). The CDR3 runs 16 residues. The ends were cut back, 3 bases at V and 4 bases at J, with 18 bases in the middle. Germline CDR1 is KGHSH and CDR2 is LQKENI. The CDR3 reads CASSPLDRPTLYGYTF. The CDR3 nucleotides read TGTGCCAGCTCACCGCTCGACAGGCCTACCCTCTATGGCTACACCTTC.

The chain is built from TRBV27 and TRBJ2-1; 7 positions agree with TRBD2. Per germline, CDR1 MNHEY and CDR2 SMNVEV (reference sequence). The CDR3 sequence is 11 residues long. The trim removed 7 bases at V and 13 bases at J, leaving 7 bases unmatched. The CDR3 reads CASIWGGNQFF. The CDR3, as DNA: TGTGCCAGCATCTGGGGGGGTAATCAGTTCTTC.

The chain links TRBV4-3 to TRBJ1-6, with a tentative D call TRBD1 (5 bases). The CDR3 covers 16 residues. Trimming left V 4 bases short and J 7 bases short, with 17 bases between. Germline values: CDR1 LGHNA, CDR2 YSLEER. CDR3 coding DNA: TGCGCCAGCAGCCTAGTACTGGGGGGGATGAATTCACCCCTCCACTTT. Its translation: CASSLVLGGMNSPLHF.

This chain joins TRBV6-1 and TRBJ1-6; D remains unclear. The CDR3 is 15 residues long. The V end was cut by 1 base, the J end by 6 bases, with 10 bases between. CDR1 MNHNS and CDR2 SASEGT come from the germline V gene. The CDR3, as DNA: TGTGCCAGCAGTGAAGAAGGCGGGAGTAATTCACCCCTCCACTTT. It specifies CASSEEGGSNSPLHF.

This chain joins TRBV11-2 and TRBJ1-1; 7 bases align to TRBD1. Germline V gene data show CDR1 as SGHAT and CDR2 as FQNNGV. The CDR3 spans 17 residues. Trimming removed 5 bases from V and 1 base from J; junction bases left unmatched: 13. CDR3 DNA: TGTGCCAGCAGCACACTTGACAGGGAGGCGCGGAACACTGAAGCTTTCTTT. It translates to CASSTLDREARNTEAFF. Combining the CDR3 with reference TRBV11-2 and TRBJ1-1 gives the whole variable domain EAGVAQSPRYKIIEKRQSVAFWCNPISGHATLYWYQQILGQGPKLLIQFQNNGVVDDSQLPKDRFSAERLKGVDSTLKIQPAKLEDSAVYLCASSTLDREARNTEAFFGQGTRLTVV.

This chain links TRBV15 with TRBJ2-7; maybe TRBD1 (6 bases). The CDR3 has 15 amino acids. Germline V gene sequence: CDR1 LNHNV, CDR2 YYDKDF (reference sequence). V was pared by 3 bases and J by 5 bases, with 17 bases between. The CDR3 DNA sequence: TGTGCCACCAGCAGCCCCCCAATGGGGGCGCACGAGCAGTACTTC. Residues: CATSSPPMGAHEQYF.

This clone was detected a few times. The chain links TRBV19 to TRBJ2-5; maybe TRBD2 (5 bases). This CDR3 region has 13 residues. V lost 6 bases, J lost 7 bases, and 15 bases lay in between. CDR1 and CDR2 from the germline V gene are LNHDA and SQIVND (reference sequence). The chain's CDR3 is CASRPEGARTQYF. The CDR3 bases are TGTGCCAGTAGGCCAGAGGGAGCCCGGACCCAGTACTTC.

This clone was detected a few times. This chain uses TRBV7-6 with TRBJ1-3; tentatively, D is TRBD1 (6 bases). CDR3 length equals 18 residues. Trimming took off 1 base at V and 0 bases at J, with 16 bases between the two ends. Germline assignment: CDR1 SGHVS and CDR2 FNYEAQ. CDR3 coding DNA: TGTGCCAGCAGCTTAGAAGGGACAAGTCCGAGCTCTGGAAACACCATATATTTT. Residues: CASSLEGTSPSSGNTIYF.

This chain joins TRBV4-1 and TRBJ2-3; 7 bases map to TRBD2. Germline CDR1 reads MGHRA; CDR2 reads YSYEKL. CDR3 length equals 16 residues. V trimming: 2 bases; J trimming: 4 bases; junction bases outside the gene matches: 9. CDR3 amino acids: CASSQPTSDYADTQYF. Written as DNA, the CDR3 is TGCGCCAGCAGCCAACCTACTAGCGACTACGCAGATACGCAGTATTTT.

V usage is TRBV6-1 and J usage is TRBJ2-3, with 10 bases identical to TRBD2. The junction had 8 bases not matched to a gene; V was cut back by 0 bases and J by 2 bases. Germline values: CDR1 MNHNS, CDR2 SASEGT. The CDR3 runs to 18 residues. DNA of the CDR3: TGTGCCAGCAGTGAAGCGCTGATTAGCGGGGGGATCACAGATACGCAGTATTTT. This gives the protein CASSEALISGGITDTQYF.

This clone was seen a single time. This sequence joins TRBV19 and TRBJ2-7, with D possibly TRBD2 on 5 matching bases. Germline V gene lookup returns CDR1 LNHDA and CDR2 SQIVND (reference sequence). Trimming cost V 4 bases and J 0 bases, with 13 bases left between them. The length of the CDR3 is 15 residues. The CDR3 here is CASSKEEGFSYEQYF. The CDR3 DNA is TGTGCCAGTAGTAAAGAAGAGGGATTCTCCTACGAGCAGTACTTC.

The CDR3 DNA follows: TGTGCCAGCAGCCGTGGCCTCTATGGCTACACCTTC. Translating gives CASSRGLYGYTF. The chain uses TRBV14 and TRBJ1-2, with D unclear. CDR3 length: 12 amino acids. With 4 bases removed from V and 4 bases from J, the gap between germline ends came to 7 bases. Germline CDR1 SGHDN, CDR2 FVKESK.

In its sample, this clone was seen once. The chain employs TRBV20-1 and TRBJ2-5; weak D call: TRBD1 (6 bases). Trimming pared 4 bases from V and 3 bases from J, leaving 6 bases between. Germline-derived CDR1 and CDR2 are DFQATT and SNEGSKA (reference sequence). CDR3 length: 11 amino acids. CDR3 DNA: TGCAGTGCTACAGGGGAAGAGACCCAGTACTTC. Protein product: CSATGEETQYF.

This clone was seen a single time. This chain connects TRBV29-1 to TRBJ1-4; 7 bases match TRBD1. Germline CDR1 is SQVTM and CDR2 is ANQGSEA. This CDR3 is built from 13 residues. V shed 6 bases, J shed 3 bases, and the junction held 4 bases outside the gene matches. For the CDR3, the DNA is TGCAGCGTGCCGACAGGGTCTAATGAAAAACTGTTTTTT. Encoded protein: CSVPTGSNEKLFF.

The V and J genes are TRBV30 and TRBJ1-4; 8 bases match TRBD1. V dropped 3 bases and J dropped 7; count of bases not matched to a gene: 7. Per germline, CDR1 GTSNPN and CDR2 SVGIG (reference sequence). The CDR3 contains 14 residues. DNA of the CDR3: TGTGCCTGGAGAGGACAGGGACTTGGTGAAAAACTGTTTTTT. Translating it yields CAWRGQGLGEKLFF.